This TCR beta chain was retrieved from a study of blood T cell repertoires in COVID-19. Study-wide background: Samples of COVID-19 (acute and convalescent) were obtained from the United States, Italy and Spain.

As processed by the authors: Cell counts per sample came from amplifying reference gene primers. Profiled with immunoSEQ multiplex PCR; TCRdb holds only in-frame clones, not every one. The V and J calls and clone size come from that table; D and trimming were worked out from the DNA. Among over 100,000 clones listed, about 90% were seen once. V lost 4 bases to trimming and J lost 2 bases, with 12 bases between them. The germline V gene has CDR1 ENHRY and CDR2 SYGVKD. The CDR3 is made up of 14 amino acids. The V and J genes are TRBV10-3 and TRBJ2-7; D is possibly TRBD1 (6 bases). The sample consisted of peripheral blood. This sequence originates from a man aged 45-65 years with active COVID-19. CDR3 amino acids: CAISVTGHTYEQYF. CDR3 in DNA: TGTGCCATCAGTGTAACGGGACATACCTACGAGCAGTACTTC.